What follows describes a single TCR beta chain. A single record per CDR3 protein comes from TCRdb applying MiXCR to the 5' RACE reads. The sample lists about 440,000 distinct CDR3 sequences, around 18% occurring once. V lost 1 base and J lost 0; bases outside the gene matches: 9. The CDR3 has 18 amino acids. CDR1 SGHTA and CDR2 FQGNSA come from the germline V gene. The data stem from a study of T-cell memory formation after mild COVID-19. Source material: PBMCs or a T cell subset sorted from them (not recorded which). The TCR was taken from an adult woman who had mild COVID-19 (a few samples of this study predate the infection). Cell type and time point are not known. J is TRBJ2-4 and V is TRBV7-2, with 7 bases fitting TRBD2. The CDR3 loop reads CASSLGSGEALAKNIQYF. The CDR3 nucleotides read TGTGCCAGCAGCTTAGGGAGCGGGGAGGCCCTAGCCAAAAACATTCAGTACTTC.